Below, 28 T cell receptor beta chains from the same sample are listed, as sequenced in a study of radiation and T cells in renal cell carcinoma. This sample's time point: baseline pretreatment blood. Treatment here: 15 Gy SBRT to primary tumor, nephrectomy 4 weeks later. TCRdb's table, derived via immunoSEQ multiplex PCR, lists solely in-frame clones and lacks some. The table has 100,000 or so clones, around 88% seen once. Sequencing was performed on blood, taken from a patient whose treatment included radiotherapy and nephrectomy. These receptors were obtained from a man in his fifties with renal cell carcinoma.

This chain connects TRBV4-3 to TRBJ2-7, with D perhaps matching TRBD2 (6 bases). Trimming cost V 0 bases and J 7 bases, with 13 bases left between them. This CDR3 has 14 residues. CDR1 and CDR2 from the germline V gene are LGHNA and YSLEER. The CDR3 DNA reads TGCGCCAGCAGCCAAGATCGGGCGGGGAGGGAGCAGTACTTC. Its translation is CASSQDRAGREQYF.

V gene TRBV5-1 combines with J gene TRBJ2-5, with 11 bases aligning to TRBD2. The CDR3 spans 14 residues. V trimming: 6 bases; J trimming: 2 bases; junction bases outside the gene matches: 3. Germline V gives CDR1 SGHRS, CDR2 YFSETQ. CDR3 protein: CASKTSGGQETQYF. In DNA form, the CDR3 reads TGCGCCAGCAAAACTAGCGGGGGACAAGAGACCCAGTACTTC.

The chain recombines TRBV9 with TRBJ1-3; D not certain. V lost 3 bases and J 2 bases, leaving 9 bases between the germline ends. Per germline, CDR1 SGDLS and CDR2 YYNGEE. The CDR3 is made up of 14 amino acids. The CDR3 DNA is TGTGCCAGCAGCGCGGGTGGGGCTGGAAACACCATATATTTT. Residues: CASSAGGAGNTIYF.

The chain links TRBV6-5 to TRBJ1-1, with D uncertain. Germline values: CDR1 MNHEY, CDR2 SVGAGI. This CDR3 has 14 amino acids. Trimming pared 2 bases from V and 2 bases from J, leaving 9 bases between. This CDR3 is CASSYEVGNTEAFF. The CDR3 region has the DNA TGTGCCAGCAGTTACGAAGTAGGAAACACTGAAGCTTTCTTT.

This sequence joins TRBV7-6 and TRBJ2-3, with D possibly being TRBD2 (6 bases). CDR1 and CDR2 from the germline V gene are SGHVS and FNYEAQ. CDR3 length: 15 residues. Trimming stripped 5 bases from V and 0 bases from J, with 12 bases between. The CDR3 nucleotides are TGTGCCAGCAGCCGCCGGGCGGGGAGCACAGATACGCAGTATTTT. Protein sequence: CASSRRAGSTDTQYF.

This clone was seen more than once but under ten times. V and J are TRBV7-8 and TRBJ2-6, with TRBD2 matching 11 bases. The CDR3 extends over 17 amino acids. V was clipped by 7 bases and J by 4 bases; unmatched bases: 9. Germline assignment: CDR1 SGHVS and CDR2 FQNEAQ. This CDR3 reads CASKRSGRAAGANVLTF. In DNA, the CDR3 is TGTGCCAGCAAACGTAGCGGGAGGGCCGCCGGGGCCAACGTCCTGACTTTC.

As concerns this clone: The sample carries other DNA sequences with the same CDR3. This chain uses TRBV5-1 with TRBJ2-7; no definite D call. V was pared by 0 bases and J by 2 bases, with 9 bases between. CDR1 is SGHRS, CDR2 YFSETQ, per germline. The CDR3 runs to 14 residues. CDR3 nucleotide sequence: TGCGCCAGCAGCTTGGAGGTACCAGCCTACGAGCAGTACTTC. It specifies CASSLEVPAYEQYF.

Remarks on this clone: At one end, the junction sequence differs from germline, possibly due to a read error. The chain employs TRBV2 and TRBJ1-5; D remains unclear. Germline values: CDR1 SNHLY, CDR2 FYNNEI. The CDR3 consists of 15 residues. For the CDR3, the DNA is TGTGCCAGCAGAGAAGGTTCAGGCCCCAATCAGCCCCAGCATTTT. Translation gives CASREGSGPNQPQHF.

The chain recombines TRBV11-1 with TRBJ2-5; the D call may be TRBD1 or TRBD2 (5 bases each). CDR1 and CDR2 (germline): SGHAT, FQDESV (reference sequence). The CDR3 contains 14 residues. V gave up 5 bases and J gave up 5 bases, with 15 bases separating them. The CDR3 DNA sequence: TGTGCCAGCAGCCAGAGACAGCGGAAGGAGACCCAGTACTTC. This encodes CASSQRQRKETQYF.

The gene calls are TRBV2 and TRBJ1-2; D is ambiguous. The CDR3 runs to 13 residues. Germline V CDR1 and CDR2: SNHLY, FYNNEI. V dropped 7 bases and J dropped 0 bases, with 9 bases sitting between them. The CDR3 DNA follows: TGTGCCAGCACCACCGTCCCTAACTATGGCTACACCTTC. Amino acid sequence: CASTTVPNYGYTF.

V and J are TRBV28 and TRBJ1-2, with 9 nucleotides matching TRBD1. Looked up from germline, CDR1 is MDHEN and CDR2 is SYDVKM. Trimming at V came to 4 bases and at J to 3 bases, leaving 9 bases not matched to a gene. CDR3 length equals 16 residues. CDR3 protein: CASSWGQGRNYYGYTF. DNA of the CDR3: TGTGCCAGCAGTTGGGGACAGGGTAGGAATTACTATGGCTACACCTTC.

The V call is TRBV4-1, the J call TRBJ1-5, with TRBD1 matching 7 bases. CDR1 MGHRA and CDR2 YSYEKL come from the germline V gene. The CDR3 is 15 amino acids. Losses at the gene ends were 3 bases for V and 4 bases for J; bases not matched to a gene: 6. Here the CDR3 reads CASSQAHRGNQPQHF. The CDR3 DNA is TGCGCCAGCAGCCAGGCTCACAGGGGAAATCAGCCCCAGCATTTT.

The genes are TRBV6-5 and TRBJ2-2, with D possibly matching TRBD1 (5 bases). The V end lost 5 bases, the J end lost 4 bases, and 11 bases lay between the germline ends. Germline V lookup: CDR1 MNHEY, CDR2 SVGAGI. The CDR3 totals 14 residues. This CDR3 reads CASSARETTGELFF. CDR3 DNA sequence: TGTGCCAGCAGTGCCAGGGAAACCACCGGGGAGCTGTTTTTT.

This clone was counted once. V and J are TRBV4-3 and TRBJ2-7, with TRBD1 as a possible D gene (6 bases). Per the germline V gene, CDR1 is LGHNA and CDR2 is YSLEER. V was shortened by 4 bases and J by 2 bases, with 12 bases between the two germline ends. The CDR3 contains 14 residues. The CDR3 is CASSPTDRTYEQYF. In DNA, the CDR3 is TGCGCCAGCAGCCCGACGGACAGAACCTACGAGCAGTACTTC.

This sequence joins TRBV5-1 and TRBJ1-1; 9 bases match TRBD1. In germline, CDR1 is SGHRS, CDR2 YFSETQ. The CDR3 is made up of 14 amino acids. The ends lost 4 bases at V and 1 base at J; junction bases unmatched: 2. The CDR3 sequence: CASSRDRANTEAFF. The CDR3 region has the DNA TGCGCCAGCAGCCGGGACAGGGCGAACACTGAAGCTTTCTTT.

The V call is TRBV2, the J call TRBJ1-1, with D perhaps TRBD1 (5 bases). Germline V gene lookup returns CDR1 SNHLY and CDR2 FYNNEI. Trimming cost V 10 bases and J 0 bases, with 12 bases left between them. This CDR3 is built from 13 residues. DNA for the CDR3: TGTGCCACCCATTTGGACATGAACACTGAAGCTTTCTTT. Translated: CATHLDMNTEAFF.

This chain connects TRBV4-2 to TRBJ1-3; D is possibly TRBD1 (6 bases). Germline V gene lookup returns CDR1 LGHNA and CDR2 YNFKEQ. The CDR3 has 14 residues. V was pared by 2 bases and J by 5 bases, with 10 bases between. The CDR3 DNA reads as TGTGCCAGCAGCCAAAGGGGGAAACGAAACACCATATATTTT. Its protein product is CASSQRGKRNTIYF.

This chain connects TRBV9 to TRBJ2-3; D remains unclear. Germline V gene sequence: CDR1 SGDLS, CDR2 YYNGEE. The CDR3 extends over 11 amino acids. V was clipped by 0 bases and J by 4 bases, with 0 bases between them. CDR3 DNA: TGTGCCAGCAGCGTAGCAGATACGCAGTATTTT. The encoded protein is CASSVADTQYF.

For this clone: Its ends do not fully match the called genes, so a read error is possible. J is TRBJ2-2 and V is TRBV7-7, with 7 bases identical to TRBD2. Germline CDR1 reads SSHAT; CDR2 reads FNYEAQ (reference sequence). CDR3 size: 15 residues. The CDR3 nucleotides are TGTGCTAGCAGCTTATTTTCCGGGAGGACCGGGGAGCTGTTTTTT. It is translated as CASSLFSGRTGELFF.

The chain carries TRBV19 and TRBJ1-1, with 7 bases lining up with TRBD1. V lost 2 bases to trimming and J lost 1 base; unmatched junction nucleotides: 10. The germline V gene has CDR1 LNHDA and CDR2 SQIVND (reference sequence). CDR3 length: 17 amino acids. The CDR3 region is CASSILDRSPTNTEAFF. DNA of the CDR3: TGTGCCAGTAGTATATTGGACAGGTCCCCGACGAACACTGAAGCTTTCTTT.

V is TRBV9 and J is TRBJ1-6, with 8 positions matching TRBD1. V lost 4 bases, J lost 6 bases, and 6 bases stayed unmatched. This CDR3 comprises 15 residues. Germline V CDR1 and CDR2: SGDLS, YYNGEE. CDR3 residues: CASSPGQGGNSPLHF. The CDR3 region has the DNA TGTGCCAGCAGCCCTGGACAGGGTGGTAATTCACCCCTCCACTTT.

The V call is TRBV7-6, the J call TRBJ2-1; TRBD2 aligns across 10 bases. Germline V CDR1 and CDR2: SGHVS, FNYEAQ. The V segment lost 2 bases and the J segment 5 bases; nucleotides outside the gene matches: 6. The CDR3 covers 16 residues. The CDR3 bases are TGTGCCAGCAGCTTACTTAGCGGGAGGCTCAACAATGAGCAGTTCTTC. It is translated as CASSLLSGRLNNEQFF.

This clone has a single count. V usage is TRBV18 and J usage is TRBJ1-3, with D possibly TRBD1 on 6 matching bases. V lost 1 base and J 3 bases, leaving 10 bases between the germline ends. The CDR3 is 15 amino acids. The germline gives CDR1 KGHSH, CDR2 LQKENI. CDR3 bases: TGTGCCAGCTCACCACGGGGGCTAAATGGAAACACCATATATTTT. Translating it yields CASSPRGLNGNTIYF. The whole variable domain, filled in from reference TRBV18 and TRBJ1-3, reads NAGVMQNPRHLVRRRGQEARLRCSPMKGHSHVYWYRQLPEEGLKFMVYLQKENIIDESGMPKERFSAEFPKEGPSILRIQQVVRGDSAAYFCASSPRGLNGNTIYFGEGSWLTVV.

V is TRBV19 and J is TRBJ2-2; tentative D call: TRBD1 (5 bases). The V gene lost 3 bases and the J gene lost 9 bases, with 11 bases spanning the gap. The germline V gene encodes CDR1 LNHDA and CDR2 SQIVND (reference sequence). This CDR3 contains 13 residues. The CDR3 DNA sequence: TGTGCCAGTAGTATCACTGGGGCCCGGGAGCTGTTTTTT. Amino acid sequence: CASSITGARELFF.

The rearrangement links TRBV10-3 to TRBJ2-7; D not resolved. CDR3 length: 11 residues. Per the germline V gene, CDR1 is ENHRY and CDR2 is SYGVKD. Trimming took 4 bases from V and 5 from J, leaving 6 bases between them. The chain's CDR3 is CAISGYHEQYF. The DNA of the CDR3 is TGTGCCATCAGTGGATATCACGAGCAGTACTTC.

The CDR3 is CASSLKAGTSSGNTIYF. CDR3 DNA: TGTGCCAGCAGCTTAAAGGCAGGGACCAGCTCTGGAAACACCATATATTTT. The chain uses TRBV7-6 and TRBJ1-3, with D perhaps TRBD1 (5 bases). V lost 2 bases to trimming and J lost 0 bases, with 14 bases between them. The CDR3 has 17 amino acids. Germline V lookup: CDR1 SGHVS, CDR2 FNYEAQ.

The chain carries TRBV6-5 and TRBJ2-1; perhaps TRBD1 as D (6 bases). Trimming stripped 2 bases from V and 5 bases from J, with 10 bases between. Germline V gene lookup returns CDR1 MNHEY and CDR2 SVGAGI. The CDR3 is 14 amino acids. The chain's CDR3 is CASSYRDRNNEQFF. DNA of the CDR3: TGTGCCAGCAGTTACCGCGACAGGAACAATGAGCAGTTCTTC.

The gene calls are TRBV6-1 and TRBJ1-3, with D unresolved. With 0 bases removed from V and 4 bases from J, the gap between germline ends came to 10 bases. The CDR3 consists of 15 residues. Germline assignment: CDR1 MNHNS and CDR2 SASEGT. The CDR3 DNA reads as TGTGCCAGCAGTGAAGCGGGCGGCGACGGAAACACCATATATTTT. It specifies CASSEAGGDGNTIYF.